This T cell receptor beta chain was sequenced for a study of PD-1 blockade in classical Hodgkin lymphoma. Only in-frame clones appear in the TCRdb table, and some are missing; sequencing was by immunoSEQ multiplex PCR. The sample carries 75,000 to 100,000 clones, 80% to 90% recorded once. After autologous stem cell transplantation all patients relapsed, and prior brentuximab vedotin exposure differed between cohorts. V shed 4 bases and J shed 0 bases, with 7 bases lying between them. The CDR3 is 15 residues long. CDR1 is ENHRY, CDR2 SYGVKD, per germline. Specimen: peripheral blood mononuclear cells (PBMCs), collected before the second cycle of nivolumab. This clonotype was sampled from a human donor with classical Hodgkin lymphoma. This rearrangement joins TRBV10-3 to TRBJ2-6, with no clear D. CDR3 DNA: TGTGCCATCAGTGCCCCAGCCTCTGGGGCCAACGTCCTGACTTTC. Its translation is CAISAPASGANVLTF.